This TCR beta chain was captured in a study of cytomegalovirus exposure and HLA in healthy donors (dated by TCRdb to the late 2010s). In the study overall: An earlier analysis of some 550 of the donors reported roughly 300 Gb of sequence data and roughly 110 million unique TCR beta sequences from about 179 million T cells. An earlier analysis of about 620 of the donors applied high-throughput TCR beta sequencing to assess whether each TCR beta V gene segment acted as functional or pseudogenic. Among roughly 400 genotyped donors of the cohort, an average of roughly 230,000 unique TCR beta nucleotide sequences was sequenced per donor, of which 15% to 20% were non-productive. Typing coverage varied by locus: about 620-630 donors for A, B, C, DRB1 and DQB1; some 520 for DQA1; around 570 for DPA1; 450 to 480 for DPB1. Class I and class II HLA loci were covered by the typing at four-digit resolution. In addition to the first cohort of 666 subjects, a separate validation cohort of under 150 different subjects was used. Around 330 gigabases of sequencing data and roughly 80 million unique TCR sequences made up an early release that covered approximately 650 HLA-typed donors. Among the approximately 430 genotyped donors, approximately 77% belonged to the genetic ancestry cluster associated with self-reported Caucasian donors. Because of strong linkage in the cohort, five DR-DQ haplotypes were treated as single units for association and clustering. The study aimed to test whether signatures of past pathogen exposure could be identified by cataloging public T cell receptors. The study combined high-throughput TCR immunosequencing, statistical association of individual TCRs with disease status, and machine learning to predict cytomegalovirus infection status. The later analysis used no new phenotypic data to find candidate immune exposures, relying instead on TCR beta sequences and their occurrence across donors. Alongside the repertoire data, information on donor age, sex, ethnicity and CMV serostatus was compiled. Every discovery cohort repertoire had been produced on one sequencing platform. The study used immunosequencing to profile the T cell repertoires of approximately 630 subjects and linked those repertoires to cytomegalovirus serostatus. A later genetic analysis used genome-wide SNP genotypes for about 65% of the 666 donors, treating that subset as a discovery cohort. A later analysis re-examined previously published TCR beta repertoires from roughly 720 donors and added high-resolution HLA genotyping to investigate patterns of TCR occurrence.

Library creation used the immunoSEQ multiplex PCR assay. A mixture of 60 forward primers for TCR Vbeta segments and 13 reverse primers for TCR Jbeta segments was used in the multiplex PCR. The CDR3 region of rearranged TCR beta genes was amplified from genomic DNA by a multiplex PCR assay. The amplified TCR beta libraries were sequenced on the Illumina HiSeq System as 87-base-pair reads. The original methods were these. A later analysis counted tens of millions of unique TCR beta chains across the 650 to 700 repertoires, and around 9.9 million of these chains were shared by at least two donors. To remove PCR and sequencing errors, raw reads were error-corrected and collapsed into unique sequences using a nearest-neighbor algorithm that merged closely related sequences. Alignment of CDR3 sequences to IMGT reference sequences was used to assign V, D and J gene segments. Each retained sequence needed at least a six-nucleotide match to both a V gene segment and a J gene segment. Rearrangements were classified as productive when the CDR3 lacked stop codons and remained in frame with V and J, and all other rearrangements were classified as non-productive. CDR3 was defined according to IMGT convention as the region running from the second conserved V-encoded cysteine to the conserved J-encoded phenylalanine. The earlier analysis of around 640 of the donors excluded sequences that lacked an unambiguous match to a single V gene segment. An earlier analysis of several hundred of the donors called V segments functional above 56.7% productive rearrangements and segregating when the between-donor standard deviation exceeded 5%. A statistical classification framework was built for diagnosing cytomegalovirus status from the catalog of TCR beta chain sequences. V and J gene assignment, in a later analysis, came from comparing TCR nucleotide sequences with IMGT/GENE-DB human TR gene sequences. The TCRdist pipeline was used in a later analysis to assign CDR3 sequences and most-parsimonious VDJ recombination scenarios. In a later analysis, each TCR beta chain was defined by its CDR3 amino acid sequence together with its V-gene family, and reads without a unique V-gene family were excluded. In a later analysis, 450 to 600 highly shared, low-generation-probability nucleotide sequences were removed to address suspected cross-contamination and a sequencing artifact. A later analysis calculated a clonal expansion index for each public chain from normalized within-repertoire ranks of inferred template counts. Generation probabilities in a later analysis came from a VDJ recombination model fitted to out-of-frame rearrangements, and those results were checked against IGoR. A later analysis scored TCR-TCR, TCR-HLA and TCR-CMV co-occurrence with hypergeometric tests, applying a repertoire-size bias correction to TCR pairs. A later analysis estimated false discovery rates by permuting HLA or CMV assignments 20 times. A later analysis grouped co-occurring TCRs with DBSCAN, adding TCRdist sequence similarity when clustering within HLA-allele-positive subsets. Repertoires with fewer than 30,000 or more than 120,000 public chains were left out of co-occurrence clustering, as were about 5 repertoires with anomalous nucleotide sharing. Drawn from immuneACCESS, this table holds only the in-frame rearrangements with V and J called that TCRdb kept. Clones are partly lost; checked studies trace under half to an unresolved V gene and leave the rest unexplained. Clone size and V and J calls were adopted from that table, with D and trimming inferred from the DNA. Here the sample has 70,000 to 95,000 clones; approximately 60% occur a single time. The ten largest clones take up over 5% of the sample.

The cohort was made up of hundreds of healthy bone marrow donors. All cohort members were sampled while nominally healthy, although unrecorded immune exposures were likely present. The donor was CMV seropositive and belonged to the group of 250 to 300 seropositive cohort members. A peripheral blood sample was provided by each donor, and peripheral blood mononuclear cells were used for TCR beta sequencing. Genomic DNA was extracted from the blood cell samples with the Qiagen DNeasy Blood Extraction Kit. Overall results and qualifications from the work: According to a later analysis, TCR association rates differed among HLA loci, with DRB1 alleles showing the most associated TCRs and HLA-C alleles showing the fewest. Correlated functional status among segregating V segments might reflect linkage disequilibrium, but an unknown experimental factor could not be ruled out. According to a later analysis, parvovirus B19, influenza, CMV and Epstein-Barr virus appeared linked to several top co-occurrence clusters. In a later analysis, 16,951 TCR beta sequences were associated with specific HLA alleles at a false discovery rate of 0.05. Because the 87-base-pair reads could not distinguish some IMGT-functional V segments, including TRBV6-2 and TRBV6-3, those segments were excluded. The earlier analysis of approximately 560 of the donors excluded some 15 rarely observed V segments, including chromosome 9 orphons, because counts were too low. Because HLA typing was missing for some donors at each locus, association tests included only the typed subset. According to a later genetic analysis, donors in an Asian-associated ancestry cluster had fewer N-insertions in productive TCRs than the approximately 700-donor mean. Cytomegalovirus status was reported to be diagnosed by the classifier with high specificity and sensitivity in both the original and validation cohorts. In a later analysis, HLA-associated TCR beta chains were found to be more clonally expanded and to have lower generation probabilities than equally common non-associated chains. Across donors, most TCR sequences were observed very rarely, whereas some public TCRs were present in many individuals. A further reported finding was that TCR beta sequences accurately predicted the HLA-A and HLA-B alleles for most subjects in the first cohort. The study listed 164 TCR beta chains as associated with cytomegalovirus. The cohort was sequenced for TCR beta chains only, and without alpha or paired-chain data the features that could be detected were limited. CMV serostatus was the only immune exposure information available for the cohort. According to the authors, the approach could potentially be generalized to other disease states and immunological phenotypes. In an earlier analysis of around 500 of the donors, most TCR beta V segments appeared in productive rearrangements about 87% or about 30% of the time, broadly matching IMGT annotations. An association between a missense DCLRE1C variant and V-gene and J-gene trimming of TCR beta chains was found in a later genetic analysis and replicated in an independent cohort. A later analysis found that most CMV-associated TCR beta chains appeared HLA-restricted, with HLA associations seemingly driven largely by CMV exposure. Strong co-occurrence of HLA alleles, especially DR and DQ, made assigning TCR associations to individual alleles difficult. A few of the identified cytomegalovirus-associated TCR beta chains were confirmed in vitro to be specific for cytomegalovirus antigens. Sequencing depth was assumed to be roughly uniform across donors in the presence/absence analyses, though that assumption may not hold. A group of highly shared sequence variants was considered likely to be a technical artifact of the sequencing pipeline.

Concerning this clone: Its antigen remains unidentified. No base quality values were provided; no much bigger clone lies one nucleotide off.

As encoded in the germline V gene, CDR1 is SGDLS while CDR2 is YYNGEE. The V end loses 2 bases and the J end loses 10 bases, and a stretch of 22 bases separates them. The CDR3, cysteine through phenylalanine, is 16 amino acids long. This entry keeps only the CDR3 DNA: 48 bases, framed from base 1. The source material was PBMCs. The V and J segments used are TRBV9 and TRBJ2-1, and TRBD2 may be the D gene, going by 5 matching bases. This sequence originates from a woman in her twenties or thirties in good health and CMV-seropositive. CDR3 loop: CASSVDGVEALLEQFF. The nucleotide sequence reads TGTGCCAGCAGCGTCGACGGGGTAGAGGCCCTTTTAGAGCAGTTCTTC.